The rows below give T cell receptor beta chains drawn from one sample of a study of shared T cell receptors in the human thymus. Only in-frame clones appear in the TCRdb table, and some are missing; sequencing was by immunoSEQ multiplex PCR. This repertoire shows about 380,000 clones, more than 85% found once; its top ten account for 0.02%. Input material: thymocytes. The source is a human donor. Each CDR3 is given without its conserved first and last residue. Each record gives: clone size, CDR3 length, V gene, J gene, CDR3 protein. For some rows the clone size is stated as once, few or many, or as a class when expanded; others skip it.

clone size: -; CDR3 length: 11; V gene: TRBV27; J gene: TRBJ2-1; CDR3 protein: ASSVDEDNEQF
clone size: -; CDR3 length: 13; V gene: TRBV28; J gene: -; CDR3 protein: ASSLVRDRPYEQY
clone size: -; CDR3 length: 13; V gene: TRBV28; J gene: TRBJ1-3; CDR3 protein: ASSSTGHSGNTIY
clone size: -; CDR3 length: 12; V gene: TRBV28; J gene: TRBJ2-3; CDR3 protein: ASSFKREKDTQY
clone size: -; CDR3 length: 12; V gene: TRBV6-1; J gene: TRBJ2-7; CDR3 protein: ATPRPGTGFEQY
clone size: few; CDR3 length: 14; V gene: TRBV27; J gene: TRBJ2-3; CDR3 protein: ASSLYPGLSTDTQY
clone size: -; CDR3 length: 13; V gene: TRBV7-9; J gene: TRBJ2-7; CDR3 protein: ASSLACVGSYEQY
clone size: -; CDR3 length: 14; V gene: TRBV5-1; J gene: TRBJ1-5; CDR3 protein: ASSLGTGEGNQPQH
clone size: -; CDR3 length: 14; V gene: TRBV28; J gene: TRBJ1-3; CDR3 protein: ASSLSDRSSGNTIY
clone size: -; CDR3 length: 14; V gene: TRBV19; J gene: TRBJ2-7; CDR3 protein: ASSILAGTSNHEQY
clone size: -; CDR3 length: 11; V gene: TRBV12-5; J gene: TRBJ2-2; CDR3 protein: ASGLVPPGELF
clone size: -; CDR3 length: 12; V gene: TRBV6-4; J gene: TRBJ2-1; CDR3 protein: ASSAGTVRPEQF
clone size: -; CDR3 length: 15; V gene: TRBV6-1; J gene: TRBJ1-1; CDR3 protein: ASSEAGRGRRGTEAF
clone size: -; CDR3 length: 12; V gene: TRBV27; J gene: TRBJ1-1; CDR3 protein: ASSRARGPTEAF
clone size: -; CDR3 length: 10; V gene: TRBV27; J gene: TRBJ2-7; CDR3 protein: ASSFRGYEQY
clone size: -; CDR3 length: 15; V gene: TRBV5-6; J gene: TRBJ2-1; CDR3 protein: ASSFEGPGATMGEQF
clone size: -; CDR3 length: 11; V gene: TRBV2; J gene: TRBJ2-7; CDR3 protein: ASSEEAAYEQY
clone size: -; CDR3 length: 13; V gene: TRBV11-3; J gene: TRBJ1-2; CDR3 protein: ASSRPGQEGDGYT
clone size: -; CDR3 length: 11; V gene: TRBV11-2; J gene: TRBJ1-3; CDR3 protein: ASSFSSGNTIY
clone size: -; CDR3 length: 11; V gene: TRBV9; J gene: TRBJ1-1; CDR3 protein: ASSVGMNTEAF
clone size: -; CDR3 length: 12; V gene: TRBV2; J gene: TRBJ2-7; CDR3 protein: ASRDKGDSYEQY
clone size: -; CDR3 length: 11; V gene: TRBV11-2; J gene: TRBJ2-3; CDR3 protein: ASSLVASDTQY
clone size: -; CDR3 length: 14; V gene: TRBV7-9; J gene: TRBJ2-7; CDR3 protein: ASSWRTSDRGRFLY
clone size: -; CDR3 length: 15; V gene: TRBV7-2; J gene: TRBJ1-1; CDR3 protein: ASSFLIFRIMNTEAF
clone size: -; CDR3 length: 14; V gene: TRBV28; J gene: TRBJ1-3; CDR3 protein: ASSPRTGGTGNTIY
clone size: -; CDR3 length: 15; V gene: TRBV28; J gene: TRBJ2-3; CDR3 protein: ASSPLLAGENTDTQY
clone size: -; CDR3 length: 11; V gene: TRBV11-2; J gene: TRBJ2-7; CDR3 protein: ASSWVGSCEQY
clone size: -; CDR3 length: 11; V gene: TRBV5-5; J gene: TRBJ1-2; CDR3 protein: ASSSEGRKGYT
clone size: -; CDR3 length: 15; V gene: TRBV4-2; J gene: TRBJ2-2; CDR3 protein: ASSQARGTRGPGELF